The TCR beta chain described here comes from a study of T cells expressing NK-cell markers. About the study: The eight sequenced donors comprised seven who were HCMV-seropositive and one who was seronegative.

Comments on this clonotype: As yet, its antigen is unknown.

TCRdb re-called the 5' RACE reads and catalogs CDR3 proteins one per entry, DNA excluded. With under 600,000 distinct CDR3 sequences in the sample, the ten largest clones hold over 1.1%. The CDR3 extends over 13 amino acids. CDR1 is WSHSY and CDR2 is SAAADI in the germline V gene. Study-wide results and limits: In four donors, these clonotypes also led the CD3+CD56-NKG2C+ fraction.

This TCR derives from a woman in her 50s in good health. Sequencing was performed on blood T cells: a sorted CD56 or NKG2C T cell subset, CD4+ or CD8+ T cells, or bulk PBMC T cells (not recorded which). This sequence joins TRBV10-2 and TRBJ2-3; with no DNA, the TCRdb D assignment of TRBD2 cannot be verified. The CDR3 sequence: CASSIPAGDTQYF.